This T cell receptor beta chain was documented in a study of regulatory T cells in long-lasting Graves disease. Whole-study context: Antithyroid drug use was under 3 months in newly diagnosed Graves' patients. Study-wide points: Newly diagnosed Graves' patients had higher TCR diversity than persistent ones.

Trimming at V came to 5 bases and at J to 7 bases, leaving 15 bases not matched to a gene. CDR3 size: 16 residues. Germline assignment: CDR1 SEHNR and CDR2 FQNEAQ (reference sequence). Time point of the sample: newly diagnosed GD, antithyroid drugs for less than 3 months. Extracted PBMC RNA gave rise to the TCR library. This clonotype was seen many times. Its antigen is not identified. With iRepertoire HTBI primers and Arm-PCR of CDR3 regions, TCR beta libraries were built. One entry per CDR3 protein, called by TCRdb with MiXCR from the multiplex PCR reads. The sample yields about 540,000 distinct CDR3 sequences, less than 15% seen once. The data were also submitted as part of a second study, on T cells in Graves' hyperthyroidism and ophthalmopathy. That paper notes: Carried out on the TCR CDR3, a first-round RT-PCR used the HTBI primer set.

The clonotype comes from a young man with Graves disease. This chain uses TRBV7-9 with TRBJ1-2, with 8 bases identical to TRBD1. This sample comprised peripheral blood mononuclear cells (PBMCs), obtained at new diagnosis, from a patient treated with antithyroid drugs. The CDR3 DNA is TGTGCCAGCAGCCATCTATATGGACAGGGCCTAACTGGCTACACCTTC. It encodes CASSHLYGQGLTGYTF. The variable domain in full, with the rest retrieved from reference TRBV7-9 and TRBJ1-2, is DTGVSQNPRHKITKRGQNVTFRCDPISEHNRLYWYRQTLGQGPEFLTYFQNEAQLEKSRLLSDRFSAERPKGSFSTLEIQRTEQGDSAMYLCASSHLYGQGLTGYTFGSGTRLTVV.